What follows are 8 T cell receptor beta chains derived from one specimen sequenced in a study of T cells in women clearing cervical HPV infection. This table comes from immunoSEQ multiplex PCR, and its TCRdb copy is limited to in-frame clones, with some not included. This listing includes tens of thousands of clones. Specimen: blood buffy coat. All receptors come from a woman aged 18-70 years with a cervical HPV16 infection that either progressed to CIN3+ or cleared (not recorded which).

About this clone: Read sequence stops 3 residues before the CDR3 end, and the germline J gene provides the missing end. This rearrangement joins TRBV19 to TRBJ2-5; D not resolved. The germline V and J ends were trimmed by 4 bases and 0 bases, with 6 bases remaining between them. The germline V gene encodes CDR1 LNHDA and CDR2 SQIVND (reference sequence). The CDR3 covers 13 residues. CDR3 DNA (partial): TGTGCCAGTAGTACAAGGTACCAAGAGACC. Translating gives CASSTRYQET. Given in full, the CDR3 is CASSTRYQETQYF.

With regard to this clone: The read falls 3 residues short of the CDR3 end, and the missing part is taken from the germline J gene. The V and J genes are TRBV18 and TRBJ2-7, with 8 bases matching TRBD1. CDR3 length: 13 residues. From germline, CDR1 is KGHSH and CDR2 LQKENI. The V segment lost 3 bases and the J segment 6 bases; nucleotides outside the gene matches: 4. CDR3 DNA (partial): TGTGCCAGCTCACCGATAGACAGGGGCGAG. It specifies CASSPIDRGE. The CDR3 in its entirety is CASSPIDRGEQYF.

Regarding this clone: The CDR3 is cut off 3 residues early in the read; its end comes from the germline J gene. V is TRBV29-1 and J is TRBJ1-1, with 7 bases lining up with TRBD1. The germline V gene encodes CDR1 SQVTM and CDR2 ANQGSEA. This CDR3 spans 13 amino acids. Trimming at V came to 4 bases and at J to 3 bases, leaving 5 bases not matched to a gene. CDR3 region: CSVATGRDTEAFF. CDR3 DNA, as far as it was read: TGCAGCGTTGCGACAGGGAGGGACACTGAA.

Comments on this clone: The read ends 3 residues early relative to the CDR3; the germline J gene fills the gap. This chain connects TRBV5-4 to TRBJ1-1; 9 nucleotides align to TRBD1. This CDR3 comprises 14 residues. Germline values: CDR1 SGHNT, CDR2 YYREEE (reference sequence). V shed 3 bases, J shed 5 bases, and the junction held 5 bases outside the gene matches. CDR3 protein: CASSSPTGGTEAFF. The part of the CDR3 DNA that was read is TGTGCCAGCAGCTCTCCGACAGGGGGGACTGAA.

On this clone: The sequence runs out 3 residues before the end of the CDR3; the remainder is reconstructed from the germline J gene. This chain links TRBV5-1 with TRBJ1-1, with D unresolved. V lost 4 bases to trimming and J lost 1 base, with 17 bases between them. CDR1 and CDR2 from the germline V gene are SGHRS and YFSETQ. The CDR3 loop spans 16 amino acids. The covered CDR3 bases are TGCGCCAGCAGCCCGGCCAAACGAGGGCCGAACACTGAA. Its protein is CASSPAKRGPNTE. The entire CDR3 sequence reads CASSPAKRGPNTEAFF.

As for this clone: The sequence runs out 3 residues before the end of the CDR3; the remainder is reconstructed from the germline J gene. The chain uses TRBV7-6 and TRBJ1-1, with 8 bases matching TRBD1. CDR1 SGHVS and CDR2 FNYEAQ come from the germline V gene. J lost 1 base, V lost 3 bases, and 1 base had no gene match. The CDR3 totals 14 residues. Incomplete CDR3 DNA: TGTGCCAGCAGCTTGACAGGGGAGAACACTGAA. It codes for CASSLTGENTE. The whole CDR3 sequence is CASSLTGENTEAFF.

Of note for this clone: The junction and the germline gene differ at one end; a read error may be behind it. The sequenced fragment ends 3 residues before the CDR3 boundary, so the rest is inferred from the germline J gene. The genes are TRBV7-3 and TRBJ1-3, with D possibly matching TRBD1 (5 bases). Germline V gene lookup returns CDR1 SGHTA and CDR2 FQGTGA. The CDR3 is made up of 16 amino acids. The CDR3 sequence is CASSLTGGNSGNTIYF. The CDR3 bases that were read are TGTGCCAGCAGTTTAACGGGGGGGAACTCTGGAAACACC.

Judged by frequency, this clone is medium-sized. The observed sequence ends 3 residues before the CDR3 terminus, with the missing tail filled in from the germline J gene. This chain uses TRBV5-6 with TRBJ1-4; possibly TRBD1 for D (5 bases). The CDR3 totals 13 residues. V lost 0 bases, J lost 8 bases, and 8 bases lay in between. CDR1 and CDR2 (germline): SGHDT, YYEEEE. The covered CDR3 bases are TGTGCCAGCAGCTTGGTCAGGGAAGAAAAA. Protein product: CASSLVREEK. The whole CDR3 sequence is CASSLVREEKLFF.